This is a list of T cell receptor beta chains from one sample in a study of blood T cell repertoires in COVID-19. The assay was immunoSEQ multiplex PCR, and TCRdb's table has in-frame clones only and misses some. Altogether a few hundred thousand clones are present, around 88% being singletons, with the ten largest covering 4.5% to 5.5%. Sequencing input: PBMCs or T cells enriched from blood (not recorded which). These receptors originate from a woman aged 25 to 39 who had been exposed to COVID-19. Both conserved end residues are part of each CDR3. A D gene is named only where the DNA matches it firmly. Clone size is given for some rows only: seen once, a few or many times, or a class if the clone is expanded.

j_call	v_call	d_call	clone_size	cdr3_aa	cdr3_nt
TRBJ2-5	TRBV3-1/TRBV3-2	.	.	CASSHSIPEMRETQYF	TGTGCCAGCAGCCATTCTATCCCTGAGATGAGGGAGACCCAGTACTTC
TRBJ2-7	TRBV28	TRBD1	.	CASTTGTGGYEQYF	TGTGCCAGCACCACCGGGACAGGGGGCTACGAGCAGTACTTC
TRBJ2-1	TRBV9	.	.	CASSIRFLSSYNEQFF	TGTGCCAGCAGCATCCGGTTCTTGTCGTCCTACAATGAGCAGTTCTTC
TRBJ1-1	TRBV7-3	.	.	CASLSYSPNTEAFF	TGTGCCAGCTTATCTTATTCCCCTAACACTGAAGCTTTCTTT
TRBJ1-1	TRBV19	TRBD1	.	CASQGGTFEAFF	TGTGCCAGTCAGGGGGGAACTTTTGAAGCTTTCTTT
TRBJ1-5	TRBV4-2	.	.	CASSQEAGSNQPQHF	TGTGCCAGCAGCCAAGAGGCAGGGAGCAATCAGCCCCAGCATTTT
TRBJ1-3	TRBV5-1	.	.	CASSLYGLTGNTIYF	TGCGCCAGCAGCTTGTATGGCCTTACTGGAAACACCATATATTTT
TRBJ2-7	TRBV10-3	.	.	CAIRELYEQYF	TGTGCCATCCGAGAGCTCTACGAGCAGTACTTC
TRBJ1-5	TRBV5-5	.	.	CASSLALGPNQPQHF	TGTGCCAGCAGCTTGGCCCTGGGCCCCAATCAGCCCCAGCATTTT
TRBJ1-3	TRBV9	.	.	CASSVGQGIGNTIYF	TGTGCCAGCAGCGTGGGCCAGGGGATTGGAAACACCATATATTTT
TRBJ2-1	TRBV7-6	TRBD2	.	CASSPGLAGNADGNEQFF	TGTGCCAGCAGCCCCGGGCTAGCGGGGAACGCTGACGGCAATGAGCAGTTCTTC
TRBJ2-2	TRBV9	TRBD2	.	CASSAGEGNTGELFF	TGTGCCAGCAGCGCGGGGGAGGGGAACACCGGGGAGCTGTTTTTT
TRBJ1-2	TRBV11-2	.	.	CASSYDGGVNYGYTF	TGTGCCAGCAGCTACGACGGGGGGGTTAACTATGGCTACACCTTC
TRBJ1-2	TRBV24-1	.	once	CATSDPTWTIGYTF	TGTGCCACCAGTGATCCTACTTGGACAATCGGCTACACCTTC
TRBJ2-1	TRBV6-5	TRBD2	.	CASSYSERGGNNEQFF	TGTGCCAGCAGTTACTCTGAACGGGGGGGCAACAATGAGCAGTTCTTC
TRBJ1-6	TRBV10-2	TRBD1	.	CASKRTGDSPLHF	TGCGCCAGCAAAAGGACAGGGGATTCACCCCTCCACTTT
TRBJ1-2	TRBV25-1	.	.	CASSGDRRGHGYTF	TGTGCCAGCAGTGGTGACAGGAGAGGTCATGGCTACACCTTC
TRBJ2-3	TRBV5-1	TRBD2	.	CASSATGTSGGFTDTQYF	TGCGCCAGCAGCGCCACGGGGACTAGCGGGGGGTTCACAGATACGCAGTATTTT
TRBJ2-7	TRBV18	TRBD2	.	CASSTGLDDEQYF	TGTGCCAGCTCAACGGGACTAGACGACGAGCAGTACTTC
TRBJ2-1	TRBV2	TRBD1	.	CASTPGQWDEQFF	TGTGCCAGCACGCCGGGACAGTGGGATGAGCAGTTCTTC
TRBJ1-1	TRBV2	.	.	CASSEQGLETEAFF	TGTGCCAGCAGTGAACAGGGACTGGAGACTGAAGCTTTCTTT
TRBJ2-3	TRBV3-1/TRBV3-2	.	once	CASSQNPGTPDTQYF	TGTGCCAGCAGCCAAAATCCCGGGACTCCGGATACGCAGTATTTT
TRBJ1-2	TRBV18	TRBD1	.	CASSLQGAGGYTF	TGTGCCAGCTCATTACAGGGGGCTGGGGGCTACACCTTC
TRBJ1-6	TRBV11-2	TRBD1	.	CASSSTGNSYNSPLHF	TGTGCCAGCAGCTCGACAGGGAACTCCTATAATTCACCCCTCCACTTT
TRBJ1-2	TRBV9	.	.	CASSGTELSHYGYTF	TGTGCCAGCAGCGGGACAGAACTATCCCACTATGGCTACACCTTC
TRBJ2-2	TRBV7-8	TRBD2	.	CASSWGRGTGELFF	TGTGCCAGCAGCTGGGGGAGGGGCACCGGGGAGCTGTTTTTT
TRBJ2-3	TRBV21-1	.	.	CASSKEGRGYTDTQYF	TGTGCCAGCAGCAAAGAGGGCCGGGGGTACACAGATACGCAGTATTTT
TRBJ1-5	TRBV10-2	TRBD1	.	CASSDQGQVIADNQPQHF	TGCGCCAGCAGTGATCAGGGACAGGTGATCGCCGACAATCAGCCCCAGCATTTT
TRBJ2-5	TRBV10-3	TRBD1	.	CAISPDRGLIKTQYF	TGTGCCATCAGCCCGGACAGGGGGCTGATAAAGACCCAGTACTTC
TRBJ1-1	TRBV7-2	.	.	CASSFAGGNTEAFF	TGTGCCAGCAGCTTTGCGGGGGGGAACACTGAAGCTTTCTTT
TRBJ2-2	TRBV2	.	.	CASSGDEFPYTGELFF	TGTGCCAGCAGTGGAGATGAGTTCCCTTACACCGGGGAGCTGTTTTTT
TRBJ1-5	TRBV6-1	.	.	CASSEADRNQPQHF	TGTGCCAGCAGTGAAGCCGACAGGAATCAGCCCCAGCATTTT
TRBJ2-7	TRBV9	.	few	CASSVGGTLPYEQYF	TGTGCCAGCAGCGTAGGTGGCACATTGCCGTACGAGCAGTACTTC
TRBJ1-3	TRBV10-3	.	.	CAISPGPAGEDTIYF	TGTGCCATCAGTCCGGGACCCGCAGGGGAAGACACCATATATTTT
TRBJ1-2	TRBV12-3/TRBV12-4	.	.	CASTWGGRDSYTF	TGTGCCAGCACCTGGGGGGGGCGAGATAGCTACACCTTC
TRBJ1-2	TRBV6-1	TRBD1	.	CASSEGQGALRSGYTF	TGTGCCAGCAGTGAGGGACAGGGGGCGCTTCGGTCTGGCTACACCTTC
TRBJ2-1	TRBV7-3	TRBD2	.	CASSLLAGGQGNEQFF	TGTGCCAGCAGCTTACTAGCGGGGGGCCAGGGCAATGAGCAGTTCTTC
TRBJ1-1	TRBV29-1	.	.	CSVERTQNTEAFF	TGCAGCGTTGAGAGGACACAGAACACTGAAGCTTTCTTT
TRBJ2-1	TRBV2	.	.	CASNRDTQRNEQFF	TGTGCCAGCAATAGGGACACGCAAAGGAATGAGCAGTTCTTC
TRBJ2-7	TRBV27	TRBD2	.	CASKRTSGGLSSYEQYF	TGTGCCAGCAAACGGACTAGCGGGGGGCTTAGCTCCTACGAGCAGTACTTC
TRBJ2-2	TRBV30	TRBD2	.	CAWSISGGAAGELFF	TGTGCCTGGAGTATTAGCGGGGGGGCCGCCGGGGAGCTGTTTTTT